These 10 T cell receptor beta chains came from one sample sequenced in a study of blood T cells in healthy people across ages. Next came a second PCR, run for about 7 to 12 cycles, which used a sample-barcoded 5' primer along with a J-beta primer mix. MiXCR was run by TCRdb on the 5' RACE reads, yielding one entry per CDR3 protein. The sample includes 550,000 to 750,000 distinct CDR3 sequences, under 25% of them seen just once. Specimen: blood. The receptors shown here come from a man aged 65 to 85 in good health.

The chain couples TRBV6-5 to TRBJ2-7; D perhaps matches TRBD1 (5 bases). The CDR3 length is 13 residues. V lost 2 bases and J lost 4, with 9 bases in between. Germline V lookup: CDR1 MNHEY, CDR2 SVGAGI. CDR3 sequence reads: CASSYGRQYEQYF. CDR3 in DNA: TGTGCCAGCAGTTACGGGCGACAGTACGAGCAGTACTTC.

This chain uses TRBV10-3 with TRBJ2-5; 11 bases are a match to TRBD2. The CDR3 is made up of 15 amino acids. V lost 4 bases to trimming and J lost 4 bases; unmatched junction nucleotides: 5. Germline V gene sequence: CDR1 ENHRY, CDR2 SYGVKD. The CDR3 spells CAISGSGRERETQYF. In DNA, the CDR3 is TGTGCCATCAGTGGTAGCGGGAGGGAGAGAGAGACCCAGTACTTC.

Only a few counts were recorded for this clonotype. V and J are TRBV6-5 and TRBJ2-3; D gene unclear. The closer fit of TRBJ1-5 to the DNA end suggests the J call may be wrong. The CDR3 totals 14 residues. Germline V CDR1 and CDR2: MNHEY, SVGAGI. CDR3: CASSSRTAQRTQHF. In DNA form, the CDR3 reads TGTGCCAGCAGTTCCCGGACGGCACAGAGGACGCAGCATTTT.

This clonotype occurred a few times. The chain has TRBV12-3 or TRBV12-4 and TRBJ1-3, with D tentatively TRBD1 (5 bases). V dropped 5 bases and J dropped 9 bases, with 14 bases sitting between them. The CDR3 length is 13 residues. CDR3 in amino acids: CASSGDGGFTIYF. The CDR3 DNA is TGTGCCAGCAGTGGAGACGGGGGGTTCACCATATATTTT.

With respect to this clonotype: A much larger clone is a single base away; this may be a read error. The chain joins TRBV28 to TRBJ2-5; tentative D call: TRBD1 (6 bases). The CDR3 consists of 13 residues. Germline CDR1 MDHEN, CDR2 SYDVKM. CDR3 residues: CACRTGQQETQYF. The CDR3 region has the DNA TGTGCCTGCAGAACTGGACAGCAAGAGACCCAGTACTTC.

This clonotype came up many times. At one of its ends the junction is not consistent with the germline gene, which may arise from a read error. The V and J genes are TRBV7-7 and TRBJ2-3; D may correspond to TRBD1 or TRBD2 (5 bases each). This CDR3 has 14 residues. Germline CDR1 is SSHAT and CDR2 is FNYEAQ (reference sequence). The CDR3 sequence is CASSPGPSTDTQYF. The DNA of the CDR3 is TGTGCTAGCAGCCCGGGACCGAGCACAGATACGCAGTATTTT.

The V gene is TRBV20-1, the J gene TRBJ2-1; 7 bases align to TRBD2. Losses at the gene ends were 0 bases for V and 0 bases for J; bases not matched to a gene: 5. Per germline, CDR1 DFQATT and CDR2 SNEGSKA (reference sequence). CDR3 length equals 16 residues. The DNA for the CDR3 is TGCAGTGCTAGAGAGGGAGGGGAAACCTCCTACAATGAGCAGTTCTTC. Amino acids: CSAREGGETSYNEQFF.

The CDR3 DNA reads as TGTGCCAGCAGTTACGGCGGCGGGAGATCAGAGACCCAGTACTTC. Protein: CASSYGGGRSETQYF. The genes are TRBV6-2 or TRBV6-3 and TRBJ2-5, with TRBD2 matching over 7 bases. CDR1 and CDR2 (germline): MNHEY, SVGEGT. Germline trimming cut 2 bases from V and 4 bases from J; bases unmatched to any gene: 7. This CDR3 has 15 residues.

The chain recombines TRBV20-1 with TRBJ2-1, with 7 bases lining up with TRBD1. Gene TRBJ2-7 matches the end of the DNA better, so the J call may be wrong. Per germline, CDR1 DFQATT and CDR2 SNEGSKA (reference sequence). This CDR3 contains 14 residues. CDR3 loop: CSAGDLTGLTEQYF. DNA for the CDR3: TGCAGTGCTGGGGACCTGACAGGGTTGACCGAGCAGTACTTC.

The sample holds a few counts of this clonotype. The J gene is TRBJ2-7, the V gene TRBV5-1, with D perhaps matching TRBD1 or TRBD2 (7 bases each). The ends were cut back, 1 base at V and 4 bases at J, with 15 bases in the middle. CDR1 and CDR2 (germline): SGHRS, YFSETQ. The CDR3 is 15 residues long. CDR3 in amino acids: CASSLSAGGVYEQYF. As DNA, the CDR3 is TGCGCCAGCAGCTTGAGCGCAGGGGGGGTATACGAGCAGTACTTC. The full variable domain, its missing parts supplied by reference TRBV5-1 and TRBJ2-7, is KAGVTQTPRYLIKTRGQQVTLSCSPISGHRSVSWYQQTPGQGLQFLFEYFSETQRNKGNFPGRFSGRQFSNSRSEMNVSTLELGDSALYLCASSLSAGGVYEQYFGPGTRLTVT.